This TCR beta chain was recovered during a study of T cells after yellow fever vaccination. Study results and limitations: Contaminants from the bulk population, in the form of abundant clonotypes, could be found in FACS-sorted repertoires.

TCRdb redid the calling of the 5' RACE reads with MiXCR, one entry per CDR3 protein. The data show more than 450,000 distinct CDR3 sequences, roughly a fifth seen once. This clonotype has only a few counts. Its antigen is unknown. There are 15 residues in the CDR3. The V and J ends lost 6 bases and 8 bases respectively, with 20 bases between them. Looked up from germline, CDR1 is LGHDT and CDR2 is YNNKEL (reference sequence). The material was PBMCs, obtained roughly 20 days after the first yellow fever vaccination. This TCR derives from a man between 18 and 29 years old who received the YFV17D yellow fever vaccine. The V and J genes are TRBV3-1 and TRBJ2-1, with D perhaps TRBD2 (6 bases). The CDR3 coding sequence is TGTGCCAGCAGAATCATGCCGGGGGATGGCTATGAGCAGTTCTTC. It specifies CASRIMPGDGYEQFF.